Shown below are 6 T cell receptor beta chains from a single sample sequenced in a study of type 1 and type 2 diabetes patients. The PCR template was genomic DNA. Multiplex PCR with 30 forward and 13 reverse primers amplified the TCR beta CDR3. TCRdb re-called the multiplex PCR reads through MiXCR, storing one row per CDR3 protein. The table shows 280,000 or so distinct CDR3 sequences, with 47% occurring only once. The sample comprised peripheral blood mononuclear cells (PBMCs). These TCRs come from a man between 18 and 29 years old with type 2 diabetes.

The V and J genes are TRBV19 and TRBJ1-5; D unresolved. Trimming stripped 3 bases from V and 8 bases from J, with 14 bases between. Germline V lookup: CDR1 LNHDA, CDR2 SQIVND (reference sequence). The CDR3 length is 14 residues. The CDR3 DNA is TGTGCCAGTAGTATTATGGGGAAGAGTGAGCCCCAGCATTTT. Its protein is CASSIMGKSEPQHF.

This clonotype has more than one count but fewer than ten. V is TRBV19 and J is TRBJ2-3, with 8 bases fitting TRBD1. CDR1 is LNHDA and CDR2 is SQIVND in the germline V gene (reference sequence). With 5 bases clipped from V and 3 bases from J, the junction kept 4 bases outside the gene matches. This CDR3 has 14 residues. CDR3 bases: TGTGCCAGTAGTCCCAGACAGGGGACAGATACGCAGTATTTT. It encodes CASSPRQGTDTQYF.

The chain combines TRBV5-1 with TRBJ2-2; TRBD1 or TRBD2 may be the D gene (5 bases each). This CDR3 has 13 residues. CDR1 and CDR2 from the germline V gene are SGHRS and YFSETQ. Trimming pared 4 bases from V and 6 bases from J, leaving 10 bases between. The CDR3 DNA sequence: TGCGCCAGCAGCGCCGGGGCTGCCGGGGAGCTGTTTTTT. The encoded protein is CASSAGAAGELFF.

The table lists this clonotype with many counts. V and J are TRBV10-3 and TRBJ2-7, with 10 positions matching TRBD2. Germline assignment: CDR1 ENHRY and CDR2 SYGVKD. The CDR3 totals 13 residues. The ends lost 7 bases at V and 6 bases at J; junction bases unmatched: 6. The CDR3 DNA reads as TGTGCCATCAACCGAGCGGGAGGGCCCGAGCAGTACTTC. Its protein is CAINRAGGPEQYF.

The CDR3 DNA sequence: TGTGCCAGCAGTCTGAATAAGGGGCGCGTCACCGGGGAGCTGTTTTTT. Amino acid sequence: CASSLNKGRVTGELFF. The V gene is TRBV6-5, the J gene TRBJ2-2, with D perhaps TRBD1 (5 bases). The V and J ends lost 5 bases and 4 bases respectively, with 17 bases between them. The V gene's germline CDR1 is MNHEY and CDR2 SVGAGI. The CDR3 has 16 residues.

This chain joins TRBV30 and TRBJ2-7; 14 bases agree with TRBD2. The CDR3 has 15 residues. Trimming took 8 bases from V and 4 from J; bases not matched to a gene: 10. Germline V gives CDR1 GTSNPN, CDR2 SVGIG (reference sequence). The CDR3 loop reads CAGAGTSGSSYEQYF. The CDR3 bases are TGTGCCGGCGCCGGGACTAGCGGGAGTAGTTACGAGCAGTACTTC.